Below are 27 T cell receptor beta chains sequenced from a single sample in a study of early T cells in non-severe SARS-CoV-2 infection. One entry per CDR3 protein, called by TCRdb with MiXCR from the 5' RACE reads. The repertoire holds around 66,000 distinct CDR3 sequences, over 4.5% seen once, with 3.4% in the top ten. Sample: whole blood, taken at baseline. The receptors shown here come from an adult who was a healthcare worker with PCR-confirmed SARS-CoV-2 infection or an uninfected control (not recorded which).

The table lists this clonotype with many counts. This sequence joins TRBV18 and TRBJ2-7, with D perhaps TRBD1 (6 bases). V lost 3 bases to trimming and J lost 0 bases, with 12 bases between them. Germline assignment: CDR1 KGHSH and CDR2 LQKENI. The CDR3 contains 15 residues. DNA for the CDR3: TGTGCCAGCTCACCGATAACAGGGATCTCCTACGAGCAGTACTTC. Translated: CASSPITGISYEQYF.

This clonotype was picked up a small number of times. The gene calls are TRBV9 and TRBJ1-1; perhaps TRBD1 as D (6 bases). The CDR3 length is 14 residues. V was cut by 6 bases and J by 2 bases, with 14 bases left in between. Germline V CDR1 and CDR2: SGDLS, YYNGEE. The CDR3 loop is CASTPQGANTEAFF. The CDR3 DNA reads as TGTGCCAGCACCCCACAGGGAGCAAACACTGAAGCTTTCTTT. Together with reference TRBV9 and TRBJ1-1, the CDR3 gives the full variable domain: DSGVTQTPKHLITATGQRVTLRCSPRSGDLSVYWYQQSLDQGLQFLIQYYNGEERAKGNILERFSAQQFPDLHSELNLSSLELGDSALYFCASTPQGANTEAFFGQGTRLTVV.

This clonotype was seen many times. The chain is built from TRBV14 and TRBJ2-1; D perhaps matches TRBD2 (6 bases). The germline V gene encodes CDR1 SGHDN and CDR2 FVKESK. CDR3 length: 17 amino acids. Between the trimmed V and J ends, which lost 5 bases and 0 bases, there was a span of 17 bases. The CDR3 nucleotides are TGTGCCAGCAGCTTTATCCTCGGGGGTAGCTCCTACAATGAGCAGTTCTTC. Protein: CASSFILGGSSYNEQFF.

At least ten counts were recorded for this clonotype. This chain connects TRBV6-6 to TRBJ2-1; D is possibly TRBD2 (6 bases). The germline CDR1 and CDR2 sequences are MNHNY and SVGAGI (reference sequence). The CDR3 has 17 amino acids. With 2 bases removed from V and 1 base from J, the gap between germline ends came to 15 bases. The CDR3: CASSYLVLEGSYNEQFF. In DNA form, the CDR3 reads TGTGCCAGCAGTTACCTGGTTTTGGAGGGTTCCTACAATGAGCAGTTCTTC.

This clonotype appeared many times. V gene TRBV29-1 combines with J gene TRBJ2-5, with D unclear. V was cut by 1 base and J by 1 base, with 10 bases left in between. The CDR3 length is 14 residues. Germline V gene data show CDR1 as SQVTM and CDR2 as ANQGSEA. CDR3 protein: CSVEGSEIQETQYF. CDR3 DNA: TGCAGCGTTGAAGGGTCGGAAATCCAAGAGACCCAGTACTTC.

The gene calls are TRBV7-9 and TRBJ2-7; D is uncertain. The CDR3 length is 13 residues. Germline loops: CDR1 SEHNR, CDR2 FQNEAQ (reference sequence). V lost 0 bases and J lost 5, with 8 bases in between. The CDR3 DNA reads as TGTGCCAGCAGCTTAGCGGTCCGGGACGAGCAGTACTTC. Its protein product is CASSLAVRDEQYF.

This clonotype was counted ten times or more. The chain uses TRBV12-3 or TRBV12-4 and TRBJ2-5; D perhaps matches TRBD2 (5 bases). This CDR3 is 14 amino acids long. V was pared by 6 bases and J by 5 bases, with 16 bases between. The DNA for the CDR3 is TGTGCCAGCAGGGGCGGACTGGCCGGTGAGACCCAGTACTTC. Encoded protein: CASRGGLAGETQYF.

This clonotype occurred many times. V and J are TRBV5-4 and TRBJ1-2, with D perhaps matching TRBD1 (6 bases). This CDR3 is 15 amino acids long. Germline loops: CDR1 SGHNT, CDR2 YYREEE (reference sequence). V was pared by 4 bases and J by 4 bases, with 17 bases between. CDR3 sequence: CASSPGVSESYGYTF. The CDR3 DNA is TGTGCCAGCAGCCCAGGGGTGTCCGAGAGCTATGGCTACACCTTC.

CDR3 amino acids: CASRRGLAAYYNEQFF. The DNA of the CDR3 is TGTGCCAGCAGGAGAGGACTAGCGGCCTACTACAATGAGCAGTTCTTC. The V and J genes are TRBV12-3 or TRBV12-4 and TRBJ2-1; 10 bases match TRBD2. V trimming: 6 bases; J trimming: 3 bases; junction bases outside the gene matches: 8. The CDR3 extends over 16 amino acids.

This clonotype has a handful of counts. The J gene is TRBJ2-5, the V gene TRBV7-3; TRBD2 is a possible D gene (7 bases). Germline V gene data show CDR1 as SGHTA and CDR2 as FQGTGA. Deletions cut 2 bases from V and 4 bases from J, with 14 bases between. There are 15 residues in the CDR3. The CDR3 DNA reads as TGTGCCAGCAGCTTACAGTTCGGGGGGCTAGAGACCCAGTACTTC. Translation: CASSLQFGGLETQYF.

Many counts were recorded for this clonotype. In nucleotides, the CDR3 is TGTGCCAGCAGCCTGAAAGCGGCAACTAATGAAAAACTGTTTTTT. This sequence encodes CASSLKAATNEKLFF. The rearrangement joins TRBV5-4 to TRBJ1-4; D is unclear. The germline V gene has CDR1 SGHNT and CDR2 YYREEE (reference sequence). This CDR3 has 15 residues. Trimming left V 4 bases short and J 0 bases short, with 10 bases between. The full variable domain, rest sourced from reference TRBV5-4 and TRBJ1-4, is ETGVTQSPTHLIKTRGQQVTLRCSSQSGHNTVSWYQQALGQGPQFIFQYYREEENGRGNFPPRFSGLQFPNYSSELNVNALELDDSALYLCASSLKAATNEKLFFGSGTQLSVL.

The sample holds a few counts of this clonotype. The J gene is TRBJ2-6, the V gene TRBV18; D is ambiguous. V lost 3 bases and J lost 1, with 1 base in between. Per the germline V gene, CDR1 is KGHSH and CDR2 is LQKENI. The CDR3 extends over 13 amino acids. The CDR3 sequence: CASSPSGANVLTF. Written as DNA, the CDR3 is TGTGCCAGCTCACCTTCTGGGGCCAACGTCCTGACTTTC.

This clonotype was counted ten times or more. The V gene is TRBV3-1, the J gene TRBJ1-3, with D hard to call. This CDR3 spans 17 amino acids. From germline, CDR1 is LGHDT and CDR2 YNNKEL (reference sequence). V dropped 2 bases and J dropped 0 bases, with 14 bases sitting between them. The CDR3 DNA is TGTGCCAGCAGCCAAAGGTCCCCCCTTCTCTCTGGAAACACCATATATTTT. Its protein product is CASSQRSPLLSGNTIYF.

This clonotype turned up a few times. This chain joins TRBV5-6 and TRBJ1-1; D is undetermined. The germline gives CDR1 SGHDT, CDR2 YYEEEE. This CDR3 is built from 14 residues. The V end lost 2 bases, the J end lost 4 bases, and 12 bases lay between the germline ends. The CDR3: CASSFVGMGTEAFF. The CDR3 DNA sequence: TGTGCCAGCAGCTTCGTGGGGATGGGCACTGAAGCTTTCTTT.

This clonotype was counted many times. The V gene is TRBV10-2, the J gene TRBJ2-7; 9 bases fit TRBD1. From germline, CDR1 is WSHSY and CDR2 SAAADI. This CDR3 region has 13 residues. V lost 9 bases, J lost 4 bases, and 7 bases stayed unmatched. CDR3 region: CASLRQGGYEQYF. The CDR3 DNA follows: TGCGCCAGTCTTAGACAGGGGGGGTACGAGCAGTACTTC.

This clonotype occurred a few times. The chain joins TRBV28 to TRBJ1-2; D is unclear. Germline CDR1 MDHEN, CDR2 SYDVKM. The CDR3 is 12 amino acids. Deletions cut 2 bases from V and 4 bases from J, with 5 bases between. Written as DNA, the CDR3 is TGTGCCAGCAGTTTACGGCCCTATGGCTACACCTTC. It encodes CASSLRPYGYTF.

Many counts were recorded for this clonotype. The chain is built from TRBV7-6 and TRBJ1-1; TRBD1 is a possible D gene (5 bases). Per the germline V gene, CDR1 is SGHVS and CDR2 is FNYEAQ. Trimming left V 5 bases short and J 5 bases short, with 18 bases between. This CDR3 contains 15 residues. The chain's CDR3 is CASSLLGDGDTEAFF. In nucleotides, the CDR3 is TGTGCCAGCAGCCTTTTGGGGGATGGGGATACTGAAGCTTTCTTT.

V is TRBV7-6 and J is TRBJ2-7; TRBD1 might be the D (6 bases). Germline CDR1 reads SGHVS; CDR2 reads FNYEAQ. Trimming removed 2 bases from V and 7 bases from J, with 18 bases in between. The CDR3 has 15 residues. The CDR3 loop reads CASSLHSSQGTEQYF. The DNA of the CDR3 is TGTGCCAGCAGCTTACACTCTTCCCAGGGGACAGAGCAGTACTTC. Complete variable domain (other parts from reference TRBV7-6 and TRBJ2-7): GAGVSQSPRYKVTKRGQDVALRCDPISGHVSLYWYRQALGQGPEFLTYFNYEAQQDKSGLPNDRFSAERPEGSISTLTIQRTEQRDSAMYRCASSLHSSQGTEQYFGPGTRLTVT.

This clonotype was observed a handful of times. The V and J genes are TRBV5-1 and TRBJ2-3; TRBD2 might be the D (5 bases). V lost 2 bases and J lost 2, with 12 bases in between. Germline V gene data show CDR1 as SGHRS and CDR2 as YFSETQ. The CDR3 totals 15 residues. The CDR3 DNA is TGCGCCAGCAGCTTAAGCGGAACGGACACAGATACGCAGTATTTT. As protein: CASSLSGTDTDTQYF. The variable domain in full, with the rest retrieved from reference TRBV5-1 and TRBJ2-3, is KAGVTQTPRYLIKTRGQQVTLSCSPISGHRSVSWYQQTPGQGLQFLFEYFSETQRNKGNFPGRFSGRQFSNSRSEMNVSTLELGDSALYLCASSLSGTDTDTQYFGPGTRLTVL.

This clonotype has ten or more counts. The V and J genes are TRBV6-1 and TRBJ1-2; no definite D call. Deletions cut 6 bases from V and 6 bases from J, with 23 bases between. This CDR3 has 16 residues. Germline V gene lookup returns CDR1 MNHNS and CDR2 SASEGT. The CDR3 DNA follows: TGTGCCAGCAGGGAGTCTCGCAGGCCGTCCATCAATGGCTACACCTTC. Protein product: CASRESRRPSINGYTF.

The chain joins TRBV28 to TRBJ2-7; D not resolved. The CDR3 consists of 12 residues. Trimming took 5 bases from V and 7 from J, leaving 12 bases between them. Germline CDR1 is MDHEN and CDR2 is SYDVKM. The DNA for the CDR3 is TGTGCCAGCAGTCCTCCTAGGGTTGAGCAGTACTTC. Its translation: CASSPPRVEQYF.

This clonotype was observed at least ten times. The chain uses TRBV28 and TRBJ1-5; no definite D call. Germline V gene lookup returns CDR1 MDHEN and CDR2 SYDVKM. V was cut by 8 bases and J by 1 base, with 15 bases left in between. The CDR3 spans 15 residues. Written as DNA, the CDR3 is TGTGCCAGCCGCTTGAGGGTTTTAAGCAATCAGCCCCAGCATTTT. Translating it yields CASRLRVLSNQPQHF.

This clonotype was detected many times. This chain joins TRBV20-1 and TRBJ1-5, with TRBD1 matching over 9 bases. This CDR3 has 18 residues. In germline, CDR1 is DFQATT, CDR2 SNEGSKA (reference sequence). J was trimmed by 0 bases and V by 1 base; bases with no gene match: 10. The CDR3 region has the DNA TGCAGTGCTAGAGGGGAACCGGGACAGGGATATAGCAATCAGCCCCAGCATTTT. It is translated as CSARGEPGQGYSNQPQHF.

As regards this clonotype: A much more abundant neighbour one base away suggests this may be a read error. The V gene is TRBV5-4, the J gene TRBJ2-7; D ambiguous. This CDR3 is built from 14 residues. The germline V and J ends were trimmed by 3 bases and 4 bases, with 14 bases remaining between them. The V gene's germline CDR1 is SGHNT and CDR2 YYREEE (reference sequence). The CDR3 DNA sequence: TGTGCCAGCAGCTGGGATAGCAGGAGTTACGAGCAGTACTTC. Amino acids: CASSWDSRSYEQYF.

This clonotype has a count of ten or more. The chain couples TRBV12-3 or TRBV12-4 to TRBJ1-5; the match to TRBD1 covers 7 bases. V lost 7 bases and J lost 5; bases outside the gene matches: 2. The CDR3 has 12 residues. The CDR3 loop reads CASNTGDQPQHF. CDR3 sequence (DNA): TGTGCCAGCAATACAGGGGATCAGCCCCAGCATTTT.

This clonotype was detected ten times or more. This sequence joins TRBV20-1 and TRBJ2-7; possibly TRBD2 for D (6 bases). The germline CDR1 and CDR2 sequences are DFQATT and SNEGSKA (reference sequence). V was shortened by 3 bases and J by 12 bases, with 21 bases between the two germline ends. This CDR3 contains 13 residues. Here the CDR3 DNA reads TGCAGTGCTAGCGACGACCCCGGGACTCCCGTGTACTTC. Its translation: CSASDDPGTPVYF.

This sequence joins TRBV7-8 and TRBJ2-7; either TRBD1 or TRBD2 may fit D (5 bases each). V was shortened by 3 bases and J by 0 bases, with 9 bases between the two germline ends. This CDR3 has 14 amino acids. Germline CDR1 is SGHVS and CDR2 is FQNEAQ. Here the CDR3 reads CASSFRDGSYEQYF. In nucleotides, the CDR3 is TGTGCCAGCAGCTTCCGGGACGGCTCCTACGAGCAGTACTTC.